Shown below are 26 T cell receptor beta chains from a single sample sequenced in a study of blood T cells in healthy people across ages. Alongside a J-beta primer mix, a sample-barcoded 5' primer served in a second PCR lasting 7 to 11 cycles. Via MiXCR, TCRdb re-called the 5' RACE reads, giving one row per CDR3 protein. This sample has hundreds of thousands of distinct CDR3 sequences; 49% occur once, and the top ten carry roughly 30%. Material: blood. Receptors were obtained from a woman aged 55 to 70 in good health.

The rearrangement links TRBV11-2 to TRBJ2-5; 14 nucleotides agree with TRBD2. CDR1 is SGHAT, CDR2 FQNNGV, per germline. The CDR3 is 17 amino acids. With V trimmed by 7 bases and J by 2 bases, 9 bases remained unmatched. DNA for the CDR3: TGTGCCAGCAACTCGGGACTAGCGGGAGTCCTGCAAGAGACCCAGTACTTC. This translates into CASNSGLAGVLQETQYF.

The chain links TRBV5-1 to TRBJ2-7; D might be TRBD1 (6 bases). This CDR3 comprises 16 residues. Germline V CDR1 and CDR2: SGHRS, YFSETQ. Trimming removed 2 bases from V and 1 base from J, with 16 bases in between. CDR3 bases: TGCGCCAGCAGCTTAAAAGCCGGACAGAAATCCTACGAGCAGTACTTC. Protein product: CASSLKAGQKSYEQYF.

The V call is TRBV20-1, the J call TRBJ1-2, with TRBD1 matching over 7 bases. Germline V lookup: CDR1 DFQATT, CDR2 SNEGSKA (reference sequence). The CDR3 extends over 13 amino acids. J gave up 4 bases and V 4 bases, and 6 bases lay outside the gene matches. The CDR3: CSATTGPTYGYTF. CDR3 DNA: TGCAGTGCTACGACAGGGCCAACCTATGGCTACACCTTC.

V usage is TRBV5-1 and J usage is TRBJ2-7; TRBD2 matches 11 bases. CDR1 is SGHRS and CDR2 is YFSETQ in the germline V gene. The V and J ends lost 3 bases and 0 bases, in that order; junction bases with no gene match: 2. This CDR3 spans 15 amino acids. DNA for the CDR3: TGCGCCAGCAGCTGGGGACTAGCGGACTCCTACGAGCAGTACTTC. It specifies CASSWGLADSYEQYF.

The chain uses TRBV25-1 and TRBJ2-4, with 7 bases identical to TRBD1. The J call is uncertain, as TRBJ2-7 better fits the DNA end. CDR3 length equals 15 residues. The germline CDR1 and CDR2 sequences are MGHDK and SYGVNS. CDR3 coding DNA: TGTGCCAGCAGTCAGTCCCCGGGACAGTCTTACGAGCAGTACTTC. Its translation: CASSQSPGQSYEQYF.

The V gene is TRBV20-1, the J gene TRBJ2-5; 11 bases fit TRBD2. Trimming removed 1 base from V and 11 bases from J; junction bases left unmatched: 15. Per germline, CDR1 DFQATT and CDR2 SNEGSKA (reference sequence). The length of the CDR3 is 16 residues. The CDR3 sequence is CSARVHSGREGNEQYF. The DNA for the CDR3 is TGCAGTGCTAGAGTTCATAGCGGGAGGGAGGGCAATGAGCAGTACTTC.

This clonotype was counted once. The rearrangement joins TRBV7-2 to TRBJ1-5, with 8 bases identical to TRBD1. J gave up 5 bases and V 1 base, and 13 bases lay outside the gene matches. CDR1 is SGHTA, CDR2 FQGNSA, per germline. The CDR3 spans 18 residues. The CDR3 is CASSLGRSRGLGDQPQHF. CDR3 sequence (DNA): TGTGCCAGCAGCTTAGGGCGGTCCAGGGGGCTAGGGGATCAGCCCCAGCATTTT.

The chain has TRBV20-1 and TRBJ1-1; D might be TRBD1 (5 bases). The germline V and J ends were trimmed by 1 base and 2 bases, with 14 bases remaining between them. Looked up from germline, CDR1 is DFQATT and CDR2 is SNEGSKA (reference sequence). This CDR3 has 15 amino acids. The CDR3 DNA reads TGCAGTGCTAGAGTGGGTCCGGGGGGTAACACTGAAGCTTTCTTT. Translating gives CSARVGPGGNTEAFF.

This clonotype was picked up one time. This may stem from a read error, because a much larger clone lies one nucleotide away. V gene TRBV6-5 combines with J gene TRBJ1-2; no clear D gene. The germline V gene encodes CDR1 MNHEY and CDR2 SVGAGI. V gave up 2 bases and J gave up 8 bases, with 6 bases separating them. The CDR3 is 11 amino acids. CDR3 in DNA: TGTGCCAGCAGTTACAGGAAGGGCTACACCTTC. Encoded protein: CASSYRKGYTF.

This clonotype turned up a few times. The chain joins TRBV29-1 to TRBJ2-3, with D perhaps TRBD1 (5 bases). V was cut by 6 bases and J by 5 bases, with 9 bases left in between. Germline assignment: CDR1 SQVTM and CDR2 ANQGSEA. The CDR3 is 11 amino acids. The CDR3 is CSVDSLDTQYF. The DNA for the CDR3 is TGCAGCGTCGACAGTTTAGATACGCAGTATTTT.

Remarks on this clonotype: One end of the junction varies from germline; a read error may be responsible. The gene calls are TRBV5-6 and TRBJ2-5, with no clear D. Germline V gene lookup returns CDR1 SGHDT and CDR2 YYEEEE. The CDR3 spans 12 residues. The CDR3: CASSYAVETPYF. DNA for the CDR3: TGTGCCAGCAGCTACGCGGTGGAGACCCCGTACTTC.

This clonotype appeared a few times. The chain uses TRBV20-1 and TRBJ2-3; 10 bases line up with TRBD2. Germline V gene sequence: CDR1 DFQATT, CDR2 SNEGSKA (reference sequence). This CDR3 is 14 amino acids long. The V and J ends lost 4 bases and 2 bases, in that order; junction bases with no gene match: 3. CDR3 coding DNA: TGCAGTGCTATTAGCGGGAGGTCCACAGATACGCAGTATTTT. Translating gives CSAISGRSTDTQYF.

This clonotype was detected only a few times. CDR3 region: CSDSGRSREQFF. The CDR3 nucleotides are TGCAGCGACTCCGGGCGCTCCCGGGAGCAGTTCTTC. This sequence joins TRBV29-1 and TRBJ2-1; D remains ambiguous. There are 12 residues in the CDR3. Trimming removed 7 bases from V and 10 bases from J, with 17 bases in between. In germline, CDR1 is SQVTM, CDR2 ANQGSEA.

The chain links TRBV20-1 to TRBJ2-5, with D hard to call. Trimming pared 7 bases from V and 2 bases from J, leaving 14 bases between. CDR3 length: 13 amino acids. The germline gives CDR1 DFQATT, CDR2 SNEGSKA (reference sequence). The CDR3 sequence: CSVLRNQQETQYF. CDR3 bases: TGCAGTGTTCTGAGGAACCAACAAGAGACCCAGTACTTC.

This clonotype was counted only a few times. The chain links TRBV6-2 or TRBV6-3 to TRBJ2-7, with D perhaps matching TRBD1 (5 bases). V was clipped by 4 bases and J by 4 bases, with 17 bases between them. Germline V gene sequence: CDR1 MNHEY, CDR2 SVGEGT. This CDR3 is 15 amino acids long. Here the CDR3 reads CASSWGRTTTYEQYF. The CDR3 nucleotides read TGTGCCAGCAGTTGGGGAAGGACAACGACTTACGAGCAGTACTTC.

This clonotype was seen a handful of times. V is TRBV9 and J is TRBJ2-7; 7 positions agree with TRBD1. V gave up 4 bases and J gave up 0 bases; unmatched junction bases: 7. The CDR3 consists of 15 residues. The germline V gene has CDR1 SGDLS and CDR2 YYNGEE. The CDR3 DNA follows: TGTGCCAGCAGCTTACGGGACAGAGACTCCTACGAGCAGTACTTC. It encodes CASSLRDRDSYEQYF.

This clonotype was seen a handful of times. The CDR3 nucleotides are TGTGCCAGCAGCCGTTGGACAGGGCTCTACGAGCAGTACTTC. It encodes CASSRWTGLYEQYF. The V and J genes are TRBV7-2 and TRBJ2-7, with 8 bases matching TRBD1. The J segment lost 3 bases and the V segment lost 5 bases, leaving 6 bases of the junction unmatched. Germline-derived CDR1 and CDR2 are SGHTA and FQGNSA. The CDR3 contains 14 residues.

The table lists this clonotype with a few counts. This sequence joins TRBV9 and TRBJ2-7; 7 nucleotides agree with TRBD2. CDR1 and CDR2 from the germline V gene are SGDLS and YYNGEE. The CDR3 loop spans 13 amino acids. V trimming: 6 bases; J trimming: 7 bases; junction bases outside the gene matches: 10. The chain's CDR3 is CASNVGGAGEQYF. As DNA, the CDR3 is TGTGCCAGCAATGTGGGAGGGGCTGGAGAGCAGTACTTC.

This clonotype was counted ten times or more. The chain recombines TRBV5-1 with TRBJ2-1; D tentatively reads TRBD1 or TRBD2 (5 bases each). This CDR3 is built from 14 residues. The germline V gene has CDR1 SGHRS and CDR2 YFSETQ. The V end lost 2 bases, the J end lost 9 bases, and 15 bases lay between the germline ends. CDR3 sequence (DNA): TGCGCCAGCAGCTTTTTACGGGACGCCGGTGAGCAGTTCTTC. Translated, it gives CASSFLRDAGEQFF.

The V call is TRBV5-6, the J call TRBJ1-4, with TRBD1 matching over 12 bases. CDR3 length: 17 amino acids. Unmatched junction bases numbered 4, after V lost 1 base and J lost 3 bases. Germline V gene lookup returns CDR1 SGHDT and CDR2 YYEEEE. The CDR3 DNA sequence: TGTGCCAGCAGCTTGCTGGGACAGGGGGCGCCTAATGAAAAACTGTTTTTT. Protein sequence: CASSLLGQGAPNEKLFF.

The gene calls are TRBV28 and TRBJ2-2; D may correspond to TRBD1 or TRBD2 (5 bases each). Per the germline V gene, CDR1 is MDHEN and CDR2 is SYDVKM. This CDR3 spans 15 amino acids. Deletions cut 8 bases from V and 5 bases from J, with 18 bases between. CDR3 in DNA: TGTGCCAGCTTAGACGTGGGGGTAAAGACCGGGGAGCTGTTTTTT. The encoded protein is CASLDVGVKTGELFF.

The V gene is TRBV12-3 or TRBV12-4, the J gene TRBJ2-5, with D perhaps matching TRBD1 (6 bases). The CDR3 totals 15 residues. Trimming left V 3 bases short and J 3 bases short, with 14 bases between. The CDR3 here is CASSFHQNREETQYF. The CDR3 DNA sequence: TGTGCCAGCAGTTTTCACCAAAACAGGGAAGAGACCCAGTACTTC.

This chain links TRBV27 with TRBJ2-7; 7 bases fit TRBD1. The CDR3 covers 14 residues. In germline, CDR1 is MNHEY, CDR2 SMNVEV (reference sequence). Trimming cost V 6 bases and J 7 bases; bases outside gene matches: 12. The CDR3 coding sequence is TGTGCCAGCAGGACAGGGTACCCCGGCAATGAGCAGTACTTC. It codes for CASRTGYPGNEQYF.

In its sample, this clonotype was seen a few times. The genes are TRBV5-1 and TRBJ2-1; D call uncertain. This CDR3 region has 15 residues. CDR1 is SGHRS, CDR2 YFSETQ, per germline. V was pared by 2 bases and J by 0 bases, with 9 bases between. CDR3: CASSLSPFSYNEQFF. In DNA form, the CDR3 reads TGCGCCAGCAGCTTATCCCCCTTCTCCTACAATGAGCAGTTCTTC.

This chain connects TRBV10-2 to TRBJ2-5; 11 bases map to TRBD2. V shed 6 bases, J shed 4 bases, and the junction held 4 bases outside the gene matches. Germline CDR1 is WSHSY and CDR2 is SAAADI. This CDR3 has 14 residues. The CDR3 sequence is CASRLAGELETQYF. The CDR3 bases are TGCGCCAGCAGACTAGCGGGAGAATTAGAGACCCAGTACTTC.

The V and J genes are TRBV12-3 or TRBV12-4 and TRBJ1-4; D is uncertain. Trimming removed 7 bases at V and 0 bases at J, with 9 bases between. The CDR3 spans 14 residues. DNA of the CDR3: TGTGCCAGCACTTCGGCTGCAACTAATGAAAAACTGTTTTTT. Its protein is CASTSAATNEKLFF.